The 9 T cell receptor beta chains below come from one sample, sequenced in a study of patients with pleural tuberculosis (dated by TCRdb to between 2012 and 2015). The sequencer listed for this sample is Illumina Genome Analyzer IIx. TCRdb cleaned the public reads at Q25 with fastp, built clones with MiXCR and kept in-frame beta chains. Identical CDR3 proteins give one entry, which carries the most common genes and DNA. For this sample there are 29,000 or so distinct CDR3 sequences; 15% to 20% appear just once. About 3.7% of the sample comes from the top ten. Input material: peripheral blood. These receptors were collected from a human donor with pleural tuberculosis.

This chain links TRBV29-1 with TRBJ2-1; D is unclear. V gave up 4 bases and J gave up 8 bases, with 15 bases separating them. The length of the CDR3 is 13 residues. CDR1 and CDR2 from the germline V gene are SQVTM and ANQGSEA. The CDR3 sequence: CSVAWRLTDEQFF. The CDR3 nucleotides are TGCAGCGTTGCTTGGCGGTTGACGGATGAGCAGTTCTTC.

A note on this clonotype: The conserved phenylalanine or tryptophan is not found at the CDR3 terminus, so this likely reflects a read error. The DNA is left out, because the CDR3 cannot be placed on it with certainty; the CDR3 is given as TCRdb lists it. The V call is TRBV12-3 or TRBV12-4, the J call TRBJ1-1. The CDR3 sequence runs 15 residues, both termini included. CDR3 region: CASSLETYSNAEAFL.

In this sample, this clonotype is medium-sized. This chain connects TRBV2 to TRBJ1-1, with D perhaps TRBD1 (5 bases). The CDR3 sequence is 13 residues long. V gave up 1 base and J gave up 10 bases, with 13 bases separating them. Germline assignment: CDR1 SNHLY and CDR2 FYNNEI. DNA of the CDR3: TGTGCCAGCAGTGAAGTAGGGAATGGGGGAGCTTTCTTT. Translated, it gives CASSEVGNGGAFF.

This clonotype has at least ten counts. The chain couples TRBV20-1 to TRBJ1-5; D possibly corresponds to TRBD1 (6 bases). Trimming left V 3 bases short and J 1 base short, with 13 bases between. Germline V gene lookup returns CDR1 DFQATT and CDR2 SNEGSKA (reference sequence). The CDR3 runs 15 residues. DNA of the CDR3: TGCAGTGCTAGGGCGCCAGGGGAGAGCAATCAGCCCCAGCATTTT. Protein product: CSARAPGESNQPQHF.

On this clonotype: Since the CDR3 does not end with the conserved phenylalanine or tryptophan, this likely comes from a read error. The chain has TRBV2 and TRBJ1-6; D is ambiguous. V lost 6 bases to trimming and J lost 9 bases, with 9 bases between them. The CDR3 is made up of 12 amino acids. Germline V lookup: CDR1 SNHLY, CDR2 FYNNEI. The CDR3 sequence: CASRENGSPLHS. The DNA for the CDR3 is TGTGCCAGCAGGGAGAATGGTTCACCCCTCCACTCT.

This clonotype was seen at least ten times. V usage is TRBV25-1 and J usage is TRBJ2-1; the match to TRBD1 covers 8 bases. Per germline, CDR1 MGHDK and CDR2 SYGVNS. Trimming removed 10 bases from V and 0 bases from J; junction bases left unmatched: 14. The CDR3 has 17 amino acids. CDR3 residues: CATRQGWVSSSYNEQFF. The CDR3 bases are TGTGCCACCCGACAGGGGTGGGTTAGTAGCTCCTACAATGAGCAGTTCTTC.

This clonotype was seen repeatedly, ten times or more. The chain links TRBV20-1 to TRBJ1-6, with TRBD1 matching over 9 bases. The CDR3 is 14 residues long. Germline lookup yields CDR1 DFQATT and CDR2 SNEGSKA (reference sequence). V shed 7 bases and J 5 bases; nucleotides not matched to a gene: 6. The CDR3 DNA is TGCAGTGGGTGGACAGGGGACGATAATTCACCCCTCCACTTT. Its translation is CSGWTGDDNSPLHF.

At least ten counts were recorded for this clonotype. This sequence joins TRBV7-2 and TRBJ2-7; no clear D. The CDR3 is 12 amino acids. Germline values: CDR1 SGHTA, CDR2 FQGNSA. Deletions cut 5 bases from V and 3 bases from J, with 8 bases between. In DNA form, the CDR3 reads TGTGCCAGCAGCGACACCTTCTACGAGCAGTACTTC. It translates to CASSDTFYEQYF.

This clonotype is medium-sized in the sample. The J gene is TRBJ1-5, the V gene TRBV24-1, with D maybe TRBD1 (5 bases). V was trimmed by 4 bases and J by 0 bases, leaving 15 bases between them. The CDR3 has 17 residues. The germline V gene encodes CDR1 KGHDR and CDR2 SFDVKD. The CDR3: CATSDTKEGNSNQPQHF. The CDR3 coding sequence is TGTGCCACCAGTGACACGAAGGAGGGGAATAGCAATCAGCCCCAGCATTTT.